These T cell receptor beta chains were read from a single sample in a study of post-analysis software for immune sequencing data. TCRdb recomputed calls from the PCR reads with MiXCR, one row per CDR3 protein. The sample has about 540,000 distinct CDR3 sequences, around 31% seen once. The sample comprised blood. The receptors come from a girl aged 2 to 17 with multiple sclerosis. Each CDR3 is given with its conserved first and last residue.

V gene,CDR3 protein
TRBV12-3/TRBV12-4,CASSLGQGGHQETQFF
TRBV4-2,CASSQEFQGSPGANVLTF
TRBV10-3,CAISRTSGGVETQYF
TRBV10-3,CATETPGDEQYF
TRBV21-1,CASSHINPTGYGYTF
TRBV6-5,CVSSLLAGDQETQYF
TRBV5-1,CASSLDGTNTDTQYF
TRBV12-3/TRBV12-4,CASRQVGNEQFF
TRBV7-6,CASSFDGNNEQFF
TRBV2,CASRDKTGVSYEQYF
TRBV27,CASSLGAAYTDTQYF
TRBV10-3,CAISENPRGNPPLHF
TRBV27,CASSFSGYEQFF
TRBV29-1,CSVEANGAYGYTF
TRBV6-6,CASSYIGVSNQPQHF
TRBV10-2,CASSEQGPVGYGYTF
TRBV20-1,CSAASDRSGANVLTF
TRBV20-1,CSASTQGPGQPQHF
TRBV20-1,CSARYIPGANYGYTF
TRBV18,CASSPNDGDTEAFF
TRBV5-1,CASSFEGEKLFF
TRBV12-3/TRBV12-4,CASSPTGVDYGYTF
TRBV29-1,CSVEDLPQYGYTF
TRBV11-2,CASSLGTGAFAGANVLTF
TRBV18,CASSPYGTSGYNEQFF
TRBV16,CASSQSTYSERFF
TRBV14,CASSQVGGGPHGEQFF
TRBV29-1,CSVDLETQYF
TRBV7-6,CASSVSVRGGEKLFF
TRBV3-1,CASSQGLAGVRETQYF
TRBV20-1,CSASIGGTGELFF
TRBV5-1,CASSETSLPPLHF
TRBV5-1,CASSLGRGQGPDTQYF
TRBV20-1,CSAEQGESANTEAFF
TRBV6-1,CASSGLGLFRENSGAQYF
TRBV20-1,CSARTSGTGEAFF
TRBV5-6,CASSLWGRSTDTQYF
TRBV5-1,CASSLGQGWTEAFF
TRBV3-1,CASSRGDLTDTQYF
TRBV5-1,CASSLSSNTEAFF
TRBV5-1,CASSLPGLAPDTQYF
TRBV2,CASIAPITDTQYF